This T cell receptor beta chain was captured by sequencing in a study of radiotherapy plus CTLA-4 blockade in lung cancer. Profiled with immunoSEQ multiplex PCR; TCRdb holds only in-frame clones, not every one. The table has roughly 44,000 clones, roughly 88% seen once. This clonotype originated in a human donor with non-small cell lung cancer whose response to radiotherapy plus ipilimumab could not be evaluated. Sequences were derived from peripheral blood, sampled from a patient treated with radiotherapy plus ipilimumab.

CDR3 bases: TGTGCCAGCAGCCAAGGGAGGGGCGCTGGAAACACCATATATTTT. Translation: CASSQGRGAGNTIYF. V gene TRBV7-2 combines with J gene TRBJ1-3, with a weak D call TRBD1 (5 bases). The CDR3 sequence is 15 residues long. CDR1 SGHTA and CDR2 FQGNSA come from the germline V gene. V lost 5 bases and J lost 2, with 13 bases in between.